The entry below describes one T cell receptor beta chain. Template switching by 5'RACE with UMIs generated the TCR beta cDNA. For each CDR3 protein, TCRdb gives one entry from its re-call of the 5' RACE reads, without DNA. This sample contains a few hundred thousand distinct CDR3 sequences. The record originates from a study of T cells expressing NK-cell markers. Study at large: Sorted CD3+CD56+NKG2C+, CD3+CD56+NKG2C- and CD3+CD56-NKG2C+ T cells provided the TCR beta repertoires.

This CDR3 has 13 amino acids. Germline-derived CDR1 and CDR2 are GTSNPN and SVGIG (reference sequence). The TCR sequence derives from a woman aged 50 to 60 in good health. This chain links TRBV30 with TRBJ2-5. The sample comprised blood T cells: a sorted CD56 or NKG2C T cell subset, CD4+ or CD8+ T cells, or bulk PBMC T cells (not recorded which). The CDR3 here is CAWRVGFWETQYF. The complete variable domain, with remaining parts taken from reference TRBV30 and TRBJ2-5, reads SQTIHQWPATLVQPVGSPLSLECTVEGTSNPNLYWYRQAAGRGLQLLFYSVGIGQISSEVPQNLSASRPQDRQFILSSKKLLLSDSGFYLCAWRVGFWETQYFGPGTRLLVL.